A selection of T cell receptor beta chains follows, all from one sample in a study of T cell responses to AZD1222 COVID-19 vaccine. Profiling relied on immunoSEQ multiplex PCR, and the TCRdb table lists in-frame clones only, not all of them. The table records 100,000 to 120,000 clones, around nine tenths of them present only once. The sequences come from peripheral blood, collected 28 days after the second AZD1222 dose. These receptors came from an adult who received the AZD1222 COVID-19 vaccine. The CDR3 runs from the conserved cysteine through the conserved F or W. D genes are given only for firm matches. Rows may omit the clone size; those that give it use once, few, many or a size class.

J gene | D gene | clone size | CDR3 length | V gene | CDR3 protein | CDR3 DNA
TRBJ1-5 | - | - | 16 | TRBV28 | CASQIGGGGDNQPQHF | TGTGCCAGCCAAATAGGTGGGGGAGGGGACAATCAGCCCCAGCATTTT
TRBJ1-1 | TRBD1 | once | 13 | TRBV29-1 | CSVVQGASTEAFF | TGCAGCGTTGTTCAGGGGGCGTCCACTGAAGCTTTCTTT
TRBJ1-2 | - | - | 15 | TRBV7-2 | CASSTTGSGGRGYTF | TGTGCCAGCTCCACCACAGGTAGCGGGGGACGCGGCTACACCTTC
TRBJ2-5 | TRBD2 | - | 14 | TRBV5-8 | CASSLGTGGETQYF | TGTGCCAGCAGCTTAGGGACGGGGGGGGAGACCCAGTACTTC
TRBJ1-6 | TRBD1 | - | 15 | TRBV7-8 | CASSSGQGDYSPLHF | TGTGCCAGCAGCTCGGGACAGGGGGATTATTCACCCCTCCACTTT
TRBJ2-1 | TRBD2 | - | 14 | TRBV25-1 | CASSDATSATKQFF | TGTGCCAGCAGTGATGCGACTAGCGCTACTAAGCAGTTCTTC
TRBJ1-2 | TRBD1 | - | 15 | TRBV4-1 | CASSQEFDRGLGYTF | TGCGCCAGCAGCCAAGAGTTCGACAGGGGCCTTGGCTACACCTTC
TRBJ1-1 | - | once | 13 | TRBV2 | CASSRGLNTEAFF | TGTGCCAGCAGTCGGGGGCTAAACACTGAAGCTTTCTTT
TRBJ2-2 | TRBD1 | - | 15 | TRBV4-1 | CASSQGDRATGELFF | TGCGCCAGCAGCCAGGGGGACAGGGCCACCGGGGAGCTGTTTTTT
TRBJ1-4 | - | - | 13 | TRBV6-1 | CASSEKGQEKLFF | TGTGCCAGCAGTGAAAAAGGACAGGAAAAACTGTTTTTT
TRBJ1-6 | - | - | 15 | TRBV18 | CASSPPQGEGSPLHF | TGTGCCAGCTCCCCCCCGCAGGGCGAGGGGTCACCCCTCCACTTT
TRBJ2-3 | - | - | 15 | TRBV3-1/TRBV3-2 | CASSQATSFADTQYF | TGTGCCAGCAGCCAAGCGACTAGTTTCGCAGATACGCAGTATTTT
TRBJ1-5 | TRBD1 | - | 14 | TRBV7-9 | CASSPRDRAQPQHF | TGTGCCAGCAGCCCGCGGGACAGGGCCCAGCCCCAGCATTTT
TRBJ1-2 | - | once | 14 | TRBV27 | CASSYSGGGRSYTF | TGTGCCAGCAGCTATTCCGGGGGAGGCAGGAGCTACACCTTC
TRBJ1-5 | - | - | 15 | TRBV6-5 | CASSKTATDNQPQHF | TGTGCCAGCAGTAAGACAGCAACCGATAATCAGCCCCAGCATTTT
TRBJ1-3 | - | - | 15 | TRBV10-1 | CASSPGSSGGNTIYF | TGCGCCAGCAGCCCCGGGTCGTCGGGTGGAAACACCATATATTTT
TRBJ1-2 | TRBD1 | - | 17 | TRBV3-1/TRBV3-2 | CASSRNRDRVFHYGYTF | TGTGCCAGCAGCAGAAACCGGGACAGGGTATTTCACTATGGCTACACCTTC
TRBJ2-5 | - | - | 13 | TRBV9 | CASSSANQETQYF | TGTGCCAGCAGCTCCGCTAACCAAGAGACCCAGTACTTC
TRBJ1-4 | - | - | 15 | TRBV19 | CASSIGGGPREKLFF | TGTGCCAGTAGTATAGGCGGAGGCCCCCGTGAAAAACTGTTTTTT
TRBJ2-7 | TRBD2 | - | 12 | TRBV29-1 | CSVEESSGEQYF | TGCAGCGTTGAAGAATCTAGCGGCGAGCAGTACTTC
TRBJ2-2 | - | - | 15 | TRBV11-3 | CASSLTYRATGELFF | TGTGCCAGCAGCTTAACGTACAGGGCTACCGGGGAGCTGTTTTTT
TRBJ2-3 | - | - | 12 | TRBV12-3/TRBV12-4 | CASGGGPDTQYF | TGTGCCAGCGGGGGGGGCCCAGATACGCAGTATTTT
TRBJ2-7 | TRBD1 | - | 14 | TRBV7-2 | CASSYLQGESEQYF | TGTGCCAGCAGCTATCTACAGGGGGAGTCCGAGCAGTACTTC
TRBJ1-5 | TRBD1 | - | 14 | TRBV27 | CASSLDRVNQPQHF | TGTGCCAGCTCTCTTGACAGGGTCAATCAGCCCCAGCATTTT
TRBJ2-1 | - | - | 16 | TRBV4-1 | CASEQYAGSWPREQFF | TGCGCCAGCGAACAATATGCGGGCAGTTGGCCTCGGGAGCAGTTCTTC
TRBJ1-1 | - | once | 14 | TRBV19 | CASSTLTPNTEAFF | TGTGCCAGTAGTACCCTGACACCGAACACTGAAGCTTTCTTT
TRBJ1-4 | - | - | 13 | TRBV19 | CASSIQGREKLFF | TGTGCCAGTAGTATACAGGGCAGGGAAAAACTGTTTTTT
TRBJ2-3 | TRBD2 | - | 16 | TRBV9 | CASSLLGGGSADTQYF | TGTGCCAGCAGCCTCCTGGGGGGGGGTAGTGCAGATACGCAGTATTTT
TRBJ2-4 | - | - | 15 | TRBV28 | CASSISGLAKNIQYF | TGTGCCAGCAGCATATCGGGGTTAGCCAAAAACATTCAGTACTTC
TRBJ2-7 | - | - | 18 | TRBV5-1 | CASSRNIKLVGGIYEQYF | TGCGCCAGCAGCCGGAACATAAAACTAGTTGGGGGTATCTACGAGCAGTACTTC
TRBJ2-1 | TRBD1 | - | 14 | TRBV5-1 | CASSHGTGANEQFF | TGCGCCAGCAGTCACGGGACAGGGGCCAATGAGCAGTTCTTC
TRBJ1-1 | - | - | 15 | TRBV18 | CASSPGDRRYTEAFF | TGTGCCAGCTCACCAGGTGATCGTCGGTACACTGAAGCTTTCTTT
TRBJ2-1 | TRBD1 | - | 15 | TRBV10-3 | CAISDRQGAYNEQFF | TGTGCCATCAGTGACCGACAGGGGGCCTACAATGAGCAGTTCTTC
TRBJ1-2 | - | - | 15 | TRBV21-1 | CASSKEVSGGYGYTF | TGTGCCAGCAGCAAAGAGGTTTCAGGAGGCTATGGCTACACCTTC
TRBJ1-3 | - | - | 14 | TRBV20-1 | CSASDNNSGNTIYF | TGCAGTGCTAGTGACAACAACTCTGGAAACACCATATATTTT
TRBJ2-1 | TRBD1 | - | 15 | TRBV11-2 | CASSSIRGRGNEQFF | TGTGCCAGCAGCTCTATCAGGGGGCGAGGAAATGAGCAGTTCTTC
TRBJ2-7 | - | - | 15 | TRBV7-7 | CASSFGPDGTYEQYF | TGTGCCAGCAGCTTTGGGCCGGACGGAACCTACGAGCAGTACTTC
TRBJ1-5 | - | - | 19 | TRBV7-9 | CASSPFLEGDLYSNQPQHF | TGTGCCAGCAGTCCATTTTTAGAGGGAGATCTTTATAGCAATCAGCCCCAGCATTTT
TRBJ1-1 | TRBD1 | - | 14 | TRBV7-9 | CASSQQGLGTEAFF | TGTGCCAGCAGCCAACAGGGGTTGGGCACTGAAGCTTTCTTT